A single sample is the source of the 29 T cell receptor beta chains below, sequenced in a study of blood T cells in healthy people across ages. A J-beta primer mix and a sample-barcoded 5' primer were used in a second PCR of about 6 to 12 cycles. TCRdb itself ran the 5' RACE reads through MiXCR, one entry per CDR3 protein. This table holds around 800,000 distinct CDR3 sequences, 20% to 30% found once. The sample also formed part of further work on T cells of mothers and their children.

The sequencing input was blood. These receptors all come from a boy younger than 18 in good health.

CDR3 nucleotides: TGTGCCAGCAGAAGTCCCGGGACAGGGGTACCTGAAGCTTTCTTT. Its translation: CASRSPGTGVPEAFF. V and J are TRBV12-3 or TRBV12-4 and TRBJ1-1, with 10 bases that match TRBD1. Trimming took 6 bases from V and 6 from J; bases not matched to a gene: 10. The CDR3 is made up of 15 amino acids.

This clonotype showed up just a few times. The CDR3 is CASSVLDGLDGTQYF. The CDR3 DNA reads TGTGCCAGCAGTGTACTGGACGGACTAGACGGGACCCAGTACTTC. V and J are TRBV6-1 and TRBJ2-5; 7 positions agree with TRBD2. CDR1 is MNHNS, CDR2 SASEGT, per germline. The CDR3 is 15 amino acids. J lost 7 bases, V lost 4 bases, and 12 bases had no gene match.

The CDR3 DNA reads TGTGCCACCAGTGATACCGGGACAGGGCCCTACGAGCAGTACTTC. This gives the protein CATSDTGTGPYEQYF. The genes are TRBV24-1 and TRBJ2-7; 9 bases fit TRBD1. The germline gives CDR1 KGHDR, CDR2 SFDVKD. V dropped 3 bases and J dropped 2; count of bases not matched to a gene: 4. The CDR3 is made up of 15 amino acids.

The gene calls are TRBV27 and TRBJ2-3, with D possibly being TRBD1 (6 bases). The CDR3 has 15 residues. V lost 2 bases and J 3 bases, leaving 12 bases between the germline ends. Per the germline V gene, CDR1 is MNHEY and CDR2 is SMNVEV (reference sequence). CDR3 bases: TGTGCCAGCAGTTTAACACAGGGTAGGACAGATACGCAGTATTTT. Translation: CASSLTQGRTDTQYF.

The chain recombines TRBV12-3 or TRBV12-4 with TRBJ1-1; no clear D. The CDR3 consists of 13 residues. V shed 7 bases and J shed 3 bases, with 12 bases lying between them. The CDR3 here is CASTPGWDTEAFF. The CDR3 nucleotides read TGTGCCAGCACCCCTGGGTGGGACACTGAAGCTTTCTTT.

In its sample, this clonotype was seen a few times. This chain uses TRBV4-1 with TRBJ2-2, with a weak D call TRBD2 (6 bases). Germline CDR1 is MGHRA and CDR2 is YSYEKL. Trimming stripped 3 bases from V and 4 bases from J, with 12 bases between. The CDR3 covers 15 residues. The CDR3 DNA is TGCGCCAGCAGCCATATAGGACTAAGCACCGGGGAGCTGTTTTTT. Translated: CASSHIGLSTGELFF.

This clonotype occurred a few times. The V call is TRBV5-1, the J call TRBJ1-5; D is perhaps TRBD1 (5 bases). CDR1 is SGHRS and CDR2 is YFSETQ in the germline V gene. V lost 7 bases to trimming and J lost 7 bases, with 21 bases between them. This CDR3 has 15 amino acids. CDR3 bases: TGCGCCAGCCGAAAAATCGAGGGGTTGTGGCAGCCCCAGCATTTT. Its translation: CASRKIEGLWQPQHF.

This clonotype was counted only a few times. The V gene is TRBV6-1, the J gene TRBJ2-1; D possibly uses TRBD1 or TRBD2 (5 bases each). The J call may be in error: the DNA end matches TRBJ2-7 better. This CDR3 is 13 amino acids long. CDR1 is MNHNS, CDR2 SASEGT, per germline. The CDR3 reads CASTEAGSREQYF. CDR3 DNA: TGTGCCAGCACGGAGGCAGGGTCTAGGGAGCAGTACTTC.

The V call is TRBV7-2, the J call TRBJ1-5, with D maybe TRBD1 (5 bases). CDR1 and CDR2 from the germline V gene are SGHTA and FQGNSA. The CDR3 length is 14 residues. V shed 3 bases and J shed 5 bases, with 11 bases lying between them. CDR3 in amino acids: CASSFGGGDQPQHF. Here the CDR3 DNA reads TGTGCCAGCAGCTTCGGCGGAGGGGATCAGCCCCAGCATTTT.

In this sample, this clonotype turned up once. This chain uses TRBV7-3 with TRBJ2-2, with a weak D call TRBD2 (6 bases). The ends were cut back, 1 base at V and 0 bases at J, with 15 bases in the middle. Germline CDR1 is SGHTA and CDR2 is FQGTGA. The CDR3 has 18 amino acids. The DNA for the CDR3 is TGTGCCAGCAGCTTAAAAATCTGGGACTTTGCGAACACCGGGGAGCTGTTTTTT. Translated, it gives CASSLKIWDFANTGELFF.

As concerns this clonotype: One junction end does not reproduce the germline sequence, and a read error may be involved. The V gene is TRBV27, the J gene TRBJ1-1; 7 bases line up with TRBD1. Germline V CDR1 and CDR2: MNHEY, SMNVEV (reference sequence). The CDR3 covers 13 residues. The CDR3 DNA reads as TGTGCCAGCAGTTGGACAGGAACATCTGACGCTTTCTTT. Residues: CASSWTGTSDAFF.

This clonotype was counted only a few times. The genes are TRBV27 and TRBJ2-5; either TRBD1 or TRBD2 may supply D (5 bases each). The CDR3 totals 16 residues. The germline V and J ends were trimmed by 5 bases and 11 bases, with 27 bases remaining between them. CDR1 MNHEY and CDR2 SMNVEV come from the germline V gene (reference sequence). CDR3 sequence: CASSQTVPGPGGKQYF. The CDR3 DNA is TGTGCCAGCAGTCAAACAGTTCCGGGACCTGGAGGCAAGCAGTACTTC.

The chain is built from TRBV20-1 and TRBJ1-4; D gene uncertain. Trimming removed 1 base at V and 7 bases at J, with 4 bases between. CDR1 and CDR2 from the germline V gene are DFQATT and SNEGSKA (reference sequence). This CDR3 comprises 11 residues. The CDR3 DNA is TGCAGTGCTAGAGTAGCTGAAAAACTGTTTTTT. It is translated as CSARVAEKLFF.

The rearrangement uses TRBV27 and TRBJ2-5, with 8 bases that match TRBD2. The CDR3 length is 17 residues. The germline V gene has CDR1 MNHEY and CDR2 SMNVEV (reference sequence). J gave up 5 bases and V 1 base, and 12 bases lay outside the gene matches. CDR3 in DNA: TGTGCCAGCAGTTTATTTTCTAGCGGGTCGGCGTGGGAGACCCAGTACTTC. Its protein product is CASSLFSSGSAWETQYF.

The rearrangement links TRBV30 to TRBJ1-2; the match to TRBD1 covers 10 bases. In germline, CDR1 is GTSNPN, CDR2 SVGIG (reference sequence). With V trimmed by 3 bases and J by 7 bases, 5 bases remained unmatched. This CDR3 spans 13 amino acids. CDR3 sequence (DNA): TGTGCCTGGAGCCCCCGGGACAGGGGTGGCTACACCTTC. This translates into CAWSPRDRGGYTF. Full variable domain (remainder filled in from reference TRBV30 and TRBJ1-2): SQTIHQWPATLVQPVGSPLSLECTVEGTSNPNLYWYRQAAGRGLQLLFYSVGIGQISSEVPQNLSASRPQDRQFILSSKKLLLSDSGFYLCAWSPRDRGGYTFGSGTRLTVV.

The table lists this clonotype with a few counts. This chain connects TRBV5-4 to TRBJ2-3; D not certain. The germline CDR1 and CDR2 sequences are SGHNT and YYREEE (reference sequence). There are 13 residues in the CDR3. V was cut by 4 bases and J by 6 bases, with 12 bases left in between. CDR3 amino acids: CASSPWSQDTQYF. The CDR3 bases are TGTGCCAGCAGCCCATGGTCCCAGGATACGCAGTATTTT.

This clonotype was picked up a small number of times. DNA of the CDR3: TGCGCCAGCAGCTTGGACCCAGGGGGGATGACTGAAGCTTTCTTT. Protein sequence: CASSLDPGGMTEAFF. The chain combines TRBV5-1 with TRBJ1-1; 7 positions match TRBD1. The germline V gene encodes CDR1 SGHRS and CDR2 YFSETQ. CDR3 length: 15 amino acids. Trimming cost V 0 bases and J 5 bases; bases outside gene matches: 7.

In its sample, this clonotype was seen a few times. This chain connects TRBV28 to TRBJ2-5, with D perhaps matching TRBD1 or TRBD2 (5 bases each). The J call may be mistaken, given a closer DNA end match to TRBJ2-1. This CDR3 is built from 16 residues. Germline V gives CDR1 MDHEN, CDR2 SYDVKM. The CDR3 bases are TGTGCCAGCAGGTGGGACCGGGGCAAAGGCTACAATGAGCAGTTCTTC. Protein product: CASRWDRGKGYNEQFF.

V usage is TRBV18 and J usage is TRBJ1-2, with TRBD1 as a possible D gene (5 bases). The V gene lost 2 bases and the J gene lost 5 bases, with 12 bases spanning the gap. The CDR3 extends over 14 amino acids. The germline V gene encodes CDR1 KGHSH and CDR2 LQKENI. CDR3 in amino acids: CASSPVTGGYGYTF. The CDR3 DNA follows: TGTGCCAGCTCACCAGTTACCGGGGGGTATGGCTACACCTTC.

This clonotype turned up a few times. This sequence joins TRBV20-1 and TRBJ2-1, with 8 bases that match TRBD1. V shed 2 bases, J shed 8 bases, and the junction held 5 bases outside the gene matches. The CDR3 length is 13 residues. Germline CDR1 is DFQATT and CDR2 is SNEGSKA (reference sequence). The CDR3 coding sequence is TGCAGTGCTAGACCCGACAGGGGTCATGAGCAGTTCTTC. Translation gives CSARPDRGHEQFF.

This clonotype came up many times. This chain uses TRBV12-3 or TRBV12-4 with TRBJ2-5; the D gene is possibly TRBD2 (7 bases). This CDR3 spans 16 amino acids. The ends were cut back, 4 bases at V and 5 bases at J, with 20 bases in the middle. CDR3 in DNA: TGTGCCAGCAGTTCCAGTTTGACGGGGGGCCCCGAGACCCAGTACTTC. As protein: CASSSSLTGGPETQYF.

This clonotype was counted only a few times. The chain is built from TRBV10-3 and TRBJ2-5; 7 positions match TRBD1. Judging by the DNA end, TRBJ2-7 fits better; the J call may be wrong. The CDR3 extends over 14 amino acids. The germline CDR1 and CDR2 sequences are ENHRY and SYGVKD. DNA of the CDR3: TGTGCCATCAGTCATGGACAGGTTCCTTACGAGCAGTACTTC. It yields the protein CAISHGQVPYEQYF.

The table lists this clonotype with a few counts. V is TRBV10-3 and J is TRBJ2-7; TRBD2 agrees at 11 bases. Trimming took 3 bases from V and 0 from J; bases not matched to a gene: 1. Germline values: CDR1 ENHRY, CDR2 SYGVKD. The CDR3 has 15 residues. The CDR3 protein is CAISDGLAGSYEQYF. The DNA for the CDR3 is TGTGCCATCAGTGACGGACTAGCGGGCTCCTACGAGCAGTACTTC.

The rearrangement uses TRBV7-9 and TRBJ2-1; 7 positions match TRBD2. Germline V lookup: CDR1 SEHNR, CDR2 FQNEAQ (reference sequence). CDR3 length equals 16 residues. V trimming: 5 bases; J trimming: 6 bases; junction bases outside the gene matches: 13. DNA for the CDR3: TGTGCCAGCAGCCCGAGACCTAGCGGAGGAGTCAATGAGCAGTTCTTC. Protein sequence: CASSPRPSGGVNEQFF.

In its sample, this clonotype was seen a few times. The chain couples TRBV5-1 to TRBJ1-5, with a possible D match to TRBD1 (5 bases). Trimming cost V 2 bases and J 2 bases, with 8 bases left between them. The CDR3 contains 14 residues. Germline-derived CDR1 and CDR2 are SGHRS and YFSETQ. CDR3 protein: CASSLEGRNQPQHF. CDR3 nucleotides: TGCGCCAGCAGCTTAGAGGGACGCAATCAGCCCCAGCATTTT. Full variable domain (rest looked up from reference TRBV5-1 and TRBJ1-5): KAGVTQTPRYLIKTRGQQVTLSCSPISGHRSVSWYQQTPGQGLQFLFEYFSETQRNKGNFPGRFSGRQFSNSRSEMNVSTLELGDSALYLCASSLEGRNQPQHFGDGTRLSIL.

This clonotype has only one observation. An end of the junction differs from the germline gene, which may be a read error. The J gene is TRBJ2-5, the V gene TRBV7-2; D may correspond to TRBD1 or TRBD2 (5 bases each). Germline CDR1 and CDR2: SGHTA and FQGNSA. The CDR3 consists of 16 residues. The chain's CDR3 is CASSSRTGTPVKTQHF. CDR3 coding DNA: TGTGCCAGCAGCTCACGTACCGGGACCCCTGTGAAGACCCAGCACTTC. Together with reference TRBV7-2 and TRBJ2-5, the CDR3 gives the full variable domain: GAGVSQSPSNKVTEKGKDVELRCDPISGHTALYWYRQSLGQGLEFLIYFQGNSAPDKSGLPSDRFSAERTGGSVSTLTIQRTQQEDSAVYLCASSSRTGTPVKTQHFGPGTRLLVL.

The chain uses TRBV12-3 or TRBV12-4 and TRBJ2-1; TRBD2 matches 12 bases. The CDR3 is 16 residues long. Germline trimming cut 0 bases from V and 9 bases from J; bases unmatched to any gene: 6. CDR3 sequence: CASSLARLAGVPEQFF. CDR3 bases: TGTGCCAGCAGTTTAGCGCGACTAGCGGGAGTCCCTGAGCAGTTCTTC.

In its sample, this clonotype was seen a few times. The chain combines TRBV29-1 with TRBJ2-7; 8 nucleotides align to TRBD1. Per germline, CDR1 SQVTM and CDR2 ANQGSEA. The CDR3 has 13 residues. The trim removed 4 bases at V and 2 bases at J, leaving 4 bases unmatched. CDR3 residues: CSVATGATYEQYF. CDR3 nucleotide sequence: TGCAGCGTTGCGACAGGGGCTACCTACGAGCAGTACTTC.

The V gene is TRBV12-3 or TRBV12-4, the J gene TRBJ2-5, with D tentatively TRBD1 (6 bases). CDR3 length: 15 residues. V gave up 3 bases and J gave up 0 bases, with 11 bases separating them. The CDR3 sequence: CASSFQGIDQETQYF. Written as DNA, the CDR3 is TGTGCCAGCAGTTTCCAGGGGATTGACCAAGAGACCCAGTACTTC.